Shown below are 11 T cell receptor beta chains from a single sample sequenced in a study of tumor and adjacent non-tumor tissue in lung cancer. The library came from three nested PCR rounds adapted from ARM-PCR protocols. TCRdb analysed the multiplex PCR reads with MiXCR anew, one entry per CDR3 protein. The data contain around 120,000 distinct CDR3 sequences, over 65% of them seen just once; the ten biggest clones take up 9.5% to 15%. This sample's RNA came from whole unsorted tissue. The sample taken for sequencing was lung tumor tissue. The receptors were sampled from a man aged 25 to 40 with non-small cell lung cancer.

Worth noting for this clonotype: At one end, the junction sequence differs from germline, possibly due to a read error. The chain is built from TRBV29-1 and TRBJ2-3; 11 nucleotides align to TRBD1. CDR1 and CDR2 from the germline V gene are SQVTM and ANQGSEA. The CDR3 sequence is 14 residues long. CDR3 nucleotide sequence: TGCAGCGTCCTTCGGGACAGGGGGTGGAATACGCACTATTTT. Its protein product is CSVLRDRGWNTHYF.

The V call is TRBV2, the J call TRBJ2-7, with a weak D call TRBD2 (5 bases). Germline V gene lookup returns CDR1 SNHLY and CDR2 FYNNEI. Trimming removed 3 bases from V and 6 bases from J, with 12 bases in between. This CDR3 is built from 13 residues. For the CDR3, the DNA is TGTGCCAGCAGTGACACGGGCCGGGGCGAGCAGTACTTC. This codes for CASSDTGRGEQYF.

Comment on this clonotype: This may arise from a read error, as a much more abundant clone is one base away. The genes are TRBV6-7 and TRBJ1-5; TRBD1 might be the D (6 bases). TRBV6-7 is placed among ORFs of uncertain function. This CDR3 has 18 amino acids. Trimming shortened V by 0 bases and J by 3 bases, and 18 bases separated the two germline ends. CDR3 in DNA: TGTGCCAGCAGTTACTCGCCGAGGACAGAGGGACTCAATCAGCCCCAGCATTTT. It encodes CASSYSPRTEGLNQPQHF.

Note on this clonotype: Given the absence of the conserved phenylalanine or tryptophan at the CDR3 end, a read error is likely. The chain combines TRBV20-1 with TRBJ1-6; unclear D gene. Trimming took off 0 bases at V and 0 bases at J, with 6 bases between the two ends. The CDR3 runs 15 residues. Germline V gene sequence: CDR1 DFQATT, CDR2 SNEGSKA (reference sequence). The CDR3 reads CSARDGSSYNSPLHL. The CDR3 nucleotides read TGCAGTGCTAGAGACGGCAGCTCCTATAATTCACCCCTCCACTTA.

The V gene is TRBV11-2, the J gene TRBJ2-7; no clear D. Germline CDR1 and CDR2: SGHAT and FQNNGV. The CDR3 is made up of 16 amino acids. V dropped 3 bases and J dropped 5 bases, with 20 bases sitting between them. CDR3 region: CASSLERARSPNEQYF. The CDR3 DNA follows: TGTGCCAGCAGCTTGGAACGGGCACGGTCTCCCAACGAGCAGTACTTC.

On this clonotype: An end of the junction differs from the germline gene, which may be a read error. The V call is TRBV6-6, the J call TRBJ2-6; TRBD1 agrees at 7 bases. The CDR3 runs 18 residues. Germline lookup yields CDR1 MNHNY and CDR2 SVGAGI (reference sequence). This chain's CDR3 is CASSSTGTVSSGVNILTF. The DNA of the CDR3 is TGTGCCAGCAGTTCCACCGGGACAGTGAGCTCTGGGGTCAACATCCTGACTTTC.

This clonotype was observed once. An end of the junction differs from the germline gene, which may be a read error. The rearrangement links TRBV7-9 to TRBJ2-5, with D perhaps matching TRBD1 (6 bases). CDR1 is SEHNR and CDR2 is FQNEAQ in the germline V gene (reference sequence). This CDR3 has 16 amino acids. CDR3: CVSSSNAGPRGETQYF. The DNA for the CDR3 is TGTGTCAGCAGCTCAAACGCGGGCCCTAGGGGGGAGACCCAGTACTTC.

The chain links TRBV20-1 to TRBJ2-3; D is undetermined. The CDR3 runs to 13 residues. V was trimmed by 5 bases and J by 6 bases, leaving 15 bases between them. Germline V lookup: CDR1 DFQATT, CDR2 SNEGSKA (reference sequence). In DNA form, the CDR3 reads TGCAGTGCTCACGTGGTCCTCACGGATACGCAGTATTTT. Translating gives CSAHVVLTDTQYF.

Regarding this clonotype: A single base separates this from a much larger clone, so it may be a read error. The chain combines TRBV6-5 with TRBJ2-1; D uncertain. This CDR3 comprises 15 residues. Germline values: CDR1 MNHEY, CDR2 SVGAGI. The V gene lost 4 bases and the J gene lost 5 bases, with 15 bases spanning the gap. CDR3 protein: CASSSLFIDNNEQFF. DNA of the CDR3: TGTGCCAGCAGTTCCCTTTTCATAGACAACAATGAGCAGTTCTTC.

This chain links TRBV28 with TRBJ2-2; D remains unclear. The V gene lost 4 bases and the J gene lost 0 bases, with 12 bases spanning the gap. In germline, CDR1 is MDHEN, CDR2 SYDVKM. The CDR3 runs to 16 residues. The CDR3 region has the DNA TGTGCCAGCAGTTCCAGGACCGAGACGAACACCGGGGAGCTGTTTTTT. It codes for CASSSRTETNTGELFF. Drawing the rest from reference TRBV28 and TRBJ2-2, the complete variable domain is DVKVTQSSRYLVKRTGEKVFLECVQDMDHENMFWYRQDPGLGLRLIYFSYDVKMKEKGDIPEGYSVSREKKERFSLILESASTNQTSMYLCASSSRTETNTGELFFGEGSRLTVL.

On this clonotype: A read error is possible here, since a much larger clone lies one base away. The conserved phenylalanine or tryptophan normally closing the CDR3 is absent here, so this likely arose from a read error. This sequence joins TRBV6-6 and TRBJ1-3, with 7 bases matching TRBD1. Per the germline V gene, CDR1 is MNHNY and CDR2 is SVGAGI (reference sequence). The CDR3 totals 13 residues. V shed 6 bases, J shed 4 bases, and the junction held 3 bases outside the gene matches. The CDR3 DNA reads as TGTGCCAGCAGGCCGGGACAGGGAAACACCATATATTGT. Its protein product is CASRPGQGNTIYC.